The clone carrying this T cell receptor (beta chain) was seen many times. TCRdb re-analysed the reads in MiXCR, keeping a single row per CDR3 protein. The sample shows roughly 640,000 distinct CDR3 sequences, 20% to 30% of them seen only once. Germline values: CDR1 MDHEN, CDR2 SYDVKM. The V and J ends lost 0 bases and 4 bases respectively, with 12 bases between them. The length of the CDR3 is 15 residues. The entry originates in a study of T cell repertoires in cytomegalovirus infection. This rearrangement joins TRBV28 to TRBJ1-2, with D possibly matching TRBD1 (6 bases). Sequencing input: CD8+ T cells from PBMCs. The receptor comes from a human donor in good health (CMV status not recorded). Some clones in this sample may be carry-over from other donors' samples. In nucleotides, the CDR3 is TGTGCCAGCAGTTTATGGCAGGGGAAAATCTATGGCTACACCTTC. It yields the protein CASSLWQGKIYGYTF.